These 32 T cell receptor beta chains came from one sample sequenced in a study of radiation and T cells in renal cell carcinoma. Specified time point: blood 2 weeks post-SBRT. Sample treatment: 15 Gy SBRT to primary tumor, nephrectomy 4 weeks later. The protocol was immunoSEQ multiplex PCR, while the TCRdb copy is restricted to in-frame clones and leaves out a portion. The sample carries 120,000 or so clones, roughly four fifths recorded once. The sequencing here drew on blood, taken from a patient whose treatment included radiotherapy and nephrectomy. The origin of the receptors is a woman aged 55-69 years with renal cell carcinoma.

The genes are TRBV11-2 and TRBJ2-7; 10 bases map to TRBD1. CDR3 length: 14 residues. Trimming at V came to 7 bases and at J to 4 bases, leaving 7 bases not matched to a gene. In germline, CDR1 is SGHAT, CDR2 FQNNGV. The CDR3 is CASTLGQGEYEQYF. DNA of the CDR3: TGTGCCAGCACCCTCGGACAGGGGGAGTACGAGCAGTACTTC.

In DNA, the CDR3 is TGTGCCATCAGTCCCCCGGAGGGGGCGGTTGAGCAGTTCTTC. It specifies CAISPPEGAVEQFF. The J gene is TRBJ2-1, the V gene TRBV10-3; perhaps TRBD1 as D (7 bases). Germline assignment: CDR1 ENHRY and CDR2 SYGVKD. V lost 5 bases and J lost 9, with 17 bases in between. The CDR3 totals 14 residues.

This chain joins TRBV6-1 and TRBJ2-1; 8 nucleotides line up with TRBD1. Per the germline V gene, CDR1 is MNHNS and CDR2 is SASEGT. CDR3 length equals 15 residues. V shed 5 bases, J shed 0 bases, and the junction held 3 bases outside the gene matches. Here the CDR3 DNA reads TGTGCCAGCAGTAGGGACAGGCCCTCCTACAATGAGCAGTTCTTC. This gives the protein CASSRDRPSYNEQFF.

There are a few counts of this clone. The CDR3, as DNA: TGTGCCAGTTCAAAGGTTGGACCGGGACTGCCCTACGAGCAGTACTTC. Protein sequence: CASSKVGPGLPYEQYF. This rearrangement joins TRBV19 to TRBJ2-7, with a possible D match to TRBD2 (6 bases). There are 16 residues in the CDR3. Germline values: CDR1 LNHDA, CDR2 SQIVND (reference sequence). Trimming shortened V by 8 bases and J by 2 bases, and 22 bases separated the two germline ends.

The chain uses TRBV6-1 and TRBJ2-1; possibly TRBD1 for D (5 bases). V lost 8 bases and J lost 4, with 12 bases in between. Germline CDR1 MNHNS, CDR2 SASEGT. The CDR3 runs 13 residues. Here the CDR3 reads CASRQRTYNEQFF. The CDR3 DNA reads TGTGCCAGCCGACAGAGAACTTACAATGAGCAGTTCTTC.

This chain links TRBV5-6 with TRBJ2-7, with D uncertain. Trimming stripped 0 bases from V and 4 bases from J, with 8 bases between. This CDR3 region has 13 residues. CDR1 is SGHDT, CDR2 YYEEEE, per germline. The chain's CDR3 is CASSLGARYEQYF. CDR3 bases: TGTGCCAGCAGCTTGGGGGCTCGGTACGAGCAGTACTTC.

V gene TRBV7-3 combines with J gene TRBJ2-2; 9 bases are a match to TRBD2. The CDR3 consists of 15 residues. V trimming: 5 bases; J trimming: 6 bases; junction bases outside the gene matches: 7. CDR1 and CDR2 from the germline V gene are SGHTA and FQGTGA. In DNA form, the CDR3 reads TGTGCCAGCAGCCTACCGGGACTAGCAGCCGGGGAGCTGTTTTTT. It codes for CASSLPGLAAGELFF.

The chain combines TRBV4-2 with TRBJ2-7; 15 nucleotides match TRBD2. Trimming removed 4 bases from V and 10 bases from J; junction bases left unmatched: 5. This CDR3 contains 14 residues. Germline assignment: CDR1 LGHNA and CDR2 YNFKEQ. The CDR3 DNA reads as TGTGCCAGCAGCCGGGGACTAGCGGGAGGCGACCAGTACTTC. Encoded protein: CASSRGLAGGDQYF.

The chain links TRBV2 to TRBJ2-6; unclear D gene. Germline V gene lookup returns CDR1 SNHLY and CDR2 FYNNEI. Trimming took off 8 bases at V and 0 bases at J, with 8 bases between the two ends. The CDR3 sequence is 14 residues long. The CDR3 here is CASVRDSGANVLTF. Here the CDR3 DNA reads TGTGCCAGCGTAAGGGACTCTGGGGCCAACGTCCTGACTTTC. Based on the CDR3 plus reference TRBV2 and TRBJ2-6, the full variable domain is EPEVTQTPSHQVTQMGQEVILRCVPISNHLYFYWYRQILGQKVEFLVSFYNNEISEKSEIFDDQFSVERPDGSNFTLKIRSTKLEDSAMYFCASVRDSGANVLTFGAGSRLTVL.

The V gene is TRBV9, the J gene TRBJ1-1, with D maybe TRBD1 (5 bases). Germline V gene data show CDR1 as SGDLS and CDR2 as YYNGEE. The V gene lost 3 bases and the J gene lost 7 bases, with 19 bases spanning the gap. CDR3 length: 15 residues. This CDR3 is CASSGSMTGGNEAFF. The CDR3 DNA is TGTGCCAGCAGCGGTAGCATGACGGGGGGGAATGAAGCTTTCTTT.

This clone was detected once. This rearrangement joins TRBV7-8 to TRBJ1-3; D uncertain. V lost 5 bases and J lost 3, with 11 bases in between. The CDR3 has 14 amino acids. CDR1 SGHVS and CDR2 FQNEAQ come from the germline V gene. The CDR3 loop reads CASSLLTGGNTIYF. The DNA for the CDR3 is TGTGCCAGCAGCCTCCTTACCGGTGGAAACACCATATATTTT.

The chain couples TRBV5-6 to TRBJ1-1; no firm D call. Trimming removed 0 bases from V and 0 bases from J, with 9 bases in between. Germline CDR1 is SGHDT and CDR2 is YYEEEE. The CDR3 has 15 amino acids. CDR3 DNA sequence: TGTGCCAGCAGCTTGGTGGGCAGTTTGAACACTGAAGCTTTCTTT. Its translation is CASSLVGSLNTEAFF.

The chain couples TRBV19 to TRBJ2-7; D may be TRBD2 (5 bases). Germline CDR1 and CDR2: LNHDA and SQIVND (reference sequence). V was cut by 6 bases and J by 2 bases, with 17 bases left in between. CDR3 length: 15 residues. CDR3 sequence reads: CASSVLTTVPYEQYF. DNA for the CDR3: TGTGCCAGTAGCGTCCTGACTACCGTGCCCTACGAGCAGTACTTC.

This rearrangement joins TRBV6-6 to TRBJ1-1; D may be TRBD1 (6 bases). Germline V gives CDR1 MNHNY, CDR2 SVGAGI (reference sequence). V dropped 7 bases and J dropped 7 bases, with 10 bases sitting between them. CDR3 length equals 11 residues. The CDR3 here is CASTQGIEAFF. The CDR3 bases are TGTGCCAGCACCCAGGGGATTGAAGCTTTCTTT.

By frequency in the sample, this clone is medium-sized. The chain uses TRBV6-5 and TRBJ2-7; possible D gene TRBD2, 5 bases. Trimming shortened V by 0 bases and J by 3 bases, and 12 bases separated the two germline ends. The CDR3 runs to 15 residues. Germline CDR1 is MNHEY and CDR2 is SVGAGI. The CDR3 DNA follows: TGTGCCAGCAGTTACTCGAAAGGCGGACTCTACGAGCAGTACTTC. It specifies CASSYSKGGLYEQYF.

The chain combines TRBV11-1 with TRBJ2-1, with D maybe TRBD1 (6 bases). CDR1 and CDR2 (germline): SGHAT, FQDESV (reference sequence). The CDR3 has 13 amino acids. V was shortened by 5 bases and J by 6 bases, with 11 bases between the two germline ends. This CDR3 reads CASSRGQPNEQFF. The CDR3 nucleotides are TGTGCCAGCAGCCGCGGACAGCCCAATGAGCAGTTCTTC.

This chain uses TRBV5-4 with TRBJ1-1; TRBD1 is a possible D gene (6 bases). The CDR3 extends over 15 amino acids. V was clipped by 0 bases and J by 4 bases, with 13 bases between them. Germline V gene data show CDR1 as SGHNT and CDR2 as YYREEE (reference sequence). The DNA for the CDR3 is TGTGCCAGCAGCTTGGGCATGGCAGGGGTCACTGAAGCTTTCTTT. Translated: CASSLGMAGVTEAFF.

The chain employs TRBV19 and TRBJ2-2; D possibly uses TRBD1 or TRBD2 (6 bases each). CDR1 and CDR2 (germline): LNHDA, SQIVND (reference sequence). This CDR3 has 16 residues. V was clipped by 3 bases and J by 0 bases, with 11 bases between them. CDR3 sequence: CASSIGGSPNTGELFF. The CDR3 DNA sequence: TGTGCCAGTAGTATCGGGGGCTCACCGAACACCGGGGAGCTGTTTTTT.

V and J are TRBV30 and TRBJ2-5; tentatively, D is TRBD2 (6 bases). CDR3 length: 15 amino acids. Germline V lookup: CDR1 GTSNPN, CDR2 SVGIG (reference sequence). V was clipped by 2 bases and J by 5 bases, with 18 bases between them. The CDR3, as DNA: TGTGCCTGGAGTAACGGGCGGGAAACAGCGGAGACCCAGTACTTC. This gives the protein CAWSNGRETAETQYF.

This chain links TRBV19 with TRBJ2-7; tentative D call: TRBD1 (6 bases). The CDR3 sequence is 14 residues long. Germline V CDR1 and CDR2: LNHDA, SQIVND (reference sequence). Trimming took off 2 bases at V and 2 bases at J, with 10 bases between the two ends. The CDR3 loop reads CASSIPGDTYEQYF. As DNA, the CDR3 is TGTGCCAGTAGTATACCAGGGGACACCTACGAGCAGTACTTC.

The gene calls are TRBV19 and TRBJ1-2; D possibly corresponds to TRBD1 (6 bases). The CDR3 contains 16 residues. V gave up 7 bases and J gave up 5 bases, with 23 bases separating them. Germline V CDR1 and CDR2: LNHDA, SQIVND (reference sequence). CDR3 in amino acids: CASKTPGHSSGYGYTF. Here the CDR3 DNA reads TGTGCCAGTAAAACTCCGGGACATAGCTCCGGGTATGGCTACACCTTC.

The gene calls are TRBV5-4 and TRBJ2-5, with D possibly being TRBD2 (6 bases). CDR3 length equals 14 residues. Germline-derived CDR1 and CDR2 are SGHNT and YYREEE (reference sequence). V lost 1 base to trimming and J lost 2 bases, with 9 bases between them. CDR3 DNA: TGTGCCAGCAGCTTGCCGGGGACTCAAGAGACCCAGTACTTC. It is translated as CASSLPGTQETQYF.

This clone occurred a few times. This chain connects TRBV9 to TRBJ1-2; the match to TRBD1 covers 8 bases. The V gene's germline CDR1 is SGDLS and CDR2 YYNGEE. CDR3 length: 15 residues. The junction had 9 bases not matched to a gene; V was cut back by 3 bases and J by 5 bases. CDR3 DNA sequence: TGTGCCAGCAGCGAAGACGCCGGGACAGGATATGGCTACACCTTC. It yields the protein CASSEDAGTGYGYTF.

V usage is TRBV14 and J usage is TRBJ1-2, with TRBD1 as a possible D gene (6 bases). CDR1 is SGHDN, CDR2 FVKESK, per germline. The CDR3 is 12 amino acids. The V end was cut by 6 bases, the J end by 4 bases, with 9 bases between. The CDR3 here is CASSTGTYGYTF. The CDR3 nucleotides read TGTGCCAGCAGTACAGGGACCTATGGCTACACCTTC.

CDR3 region: CASSLTLPGGPYNEQFF. DNA of the CDR3: TGTGCCAGCAGCTTAACTTTACCGGGGGGACCTTACAATGAGCAGTTCTTC. The gene calls are TRBV7-6 and TRBJ2-1, with 7 nucleotides matching TRBD2. CDR1 and CDR2 (germline): SGHVS, FNYEAQ. V gave up 2 bases and J gave up 4 bases; unmatched junction bases: 11. This CDR3 has 17 residues. Full variable domain (remainder filled in from reference TRBV7-6 and TRBJ2-1): GAGVSQSPRYKVTKRGQDVALRCDPISGHVSLYWYRQALGQGPEFLTYFNYEAQQDKSGLPNDRFSAERPEGSISTLTIQRTEQRDSAMYRCASSLTLPGGPYNEQFFGPGTRLTVL.

The J gene is TRBJ1-2, the V gene TRBV9; no definite D call. Germline CDR1 reads SGDLS; CDR2 reads YYNGEE. The V and J ends lost 0 bases and 3 bases respectively, with 18 bases between them. The CDR3 covers 17 residues. The DNA for the CDR3 is TGTGCCAGCAGCGTAGCGGGTACCAGGACCTTAGACTATGGCTACACCTTC. This translates into CASSVAGTRTLDYGYTF.

This rearrangement joins TRBV7-9 to TRBJ2-7, with 7 bases aligning to TRBD1. Losses at the gene ends were 5 bases for V and 3 bases for J; bases not matched to a gene: 10. Germline V gene data show CDR1 as SEHNR and CDR2 as FQNEAQ (reference sequence). This CDR3 contains 15 residues. DNA of the CDR3: TGTGCCAGCAGCCTCCCCCTGACAGGGAGCTACGAGCAGTACTTC. Translated, it gives CASSLPLTGSYEQYF.

V gene TRBV28 combines with J gene TRBJ1-3; the match to TRBD1 covers 9 bases. The J segment lost 3 bases and the V segment lost 8 bases, leaving 8 bases of the junction unmatched. The germline V gene encodes CDR1 MDHEN and CDR2 SYDVKM. This CDR3 region has 15 residues. This CDR3 reads CASPPGQGVGNTIYF. CDR3 DNA sequence: TGTGCCAGCCCACCGGGACAGGGAGTTGGAAACACCATATATTTT.

The chain employs TRBV7-9 and TRBJ2-3, with no clear D. Deletions cut 1 base from V and 9 bases from J, with 14 bases between. This CDR3 spans 14 amino acids. The V gene's germline CDR1 is SEHNR and CDR2 FQNEAQ (reference sequence). The CDR3 here is CASSLDGPSQTQYF. CDR3 in DNA: TGTGCCAGCAGCTTAGACGGCCCCTCTCAGACGCAGTATTTT.

The gene calls are TRBV2 and TRBJ2-2, with 11 bases aligning to TRBD2. This CDR3 spans 15 amino acids. Germline V gene sequence: CDR1 SNHLY, CDR2 FYNNEI. V shed 3 bases and J 4 bases; nucleotides not matched to a gene: 1. The CDR3 nucleotides are TGTGCCAGCAGTGAGACTAGCGGGGCCACCGGGGAGCTGTTTTTT. Translating gives CASSETSGATGELFF.

This clone turned up a few times. V gene TRBV5-5 combines with J gene TRBJ1-1, with a weak D call TRBD1 (6 bases). Germline V gene data show CDR1 as SGHKS and CDR2 as YYEKEE (reference sequence). The CDR3 sequence is 14 residues long. Trimming shortened V by 3 bases and J by 1 base, and 10 bases separated the two germline ends. CDR3 amino acids: CASSSRQANTEAFF. In DNA form, the CDR3 reads TGTGCCAGCAGCTCCCGACAGGCGAACACTGAAGCTTTCTTT.

This chain links TRBV7-9 with TRBJ1-2; 9 bases match TRBD1. The CDR3 has 16 amino acids. CDR1 is SEHNR and CDR2 is FQNEAQ in the germline V gene (reference sequence). Losses at the gene ends were 1 base for V and 5 bases for J; bases not matched to a gene: 8. CDR3 nucleotides: TGTGCCAGCAGCTTAGGGACAGGGGAGAGGTGGTATGGCTACACCTTC. Its protein product is CASSLGTGERWYGYTF.